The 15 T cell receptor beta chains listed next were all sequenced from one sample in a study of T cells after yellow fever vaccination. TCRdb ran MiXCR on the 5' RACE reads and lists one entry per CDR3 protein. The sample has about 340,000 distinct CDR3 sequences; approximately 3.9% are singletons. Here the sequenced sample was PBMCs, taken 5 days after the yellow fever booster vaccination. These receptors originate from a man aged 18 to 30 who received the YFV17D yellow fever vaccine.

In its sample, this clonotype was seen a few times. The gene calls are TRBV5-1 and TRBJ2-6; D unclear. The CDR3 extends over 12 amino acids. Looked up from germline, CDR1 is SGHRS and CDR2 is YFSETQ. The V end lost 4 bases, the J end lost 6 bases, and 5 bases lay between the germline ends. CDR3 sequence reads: CASSPEANVLTF. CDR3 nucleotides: TGCGCCAGCAGCCCCGAGGCCAACGTCCTGACTTTC.

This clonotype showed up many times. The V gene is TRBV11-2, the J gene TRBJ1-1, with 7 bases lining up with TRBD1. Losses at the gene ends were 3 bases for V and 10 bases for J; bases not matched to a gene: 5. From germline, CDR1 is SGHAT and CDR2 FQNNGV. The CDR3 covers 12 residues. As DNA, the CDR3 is TGTGCCAGCAGCTTGGCAGGGGGTCGAGCTTTCTTT. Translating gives CASSLAGGRAFF.

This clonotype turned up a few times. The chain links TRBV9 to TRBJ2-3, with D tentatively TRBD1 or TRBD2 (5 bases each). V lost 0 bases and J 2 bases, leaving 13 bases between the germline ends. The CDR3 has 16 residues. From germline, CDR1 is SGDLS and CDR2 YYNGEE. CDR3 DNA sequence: TGTGCCAGCAGCGTAGAGGGTGGGGACCCCACAGATACGCAGTATTTT. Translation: CASSVEGGDPTDTQYF. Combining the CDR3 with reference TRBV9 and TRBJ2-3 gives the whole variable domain DSGVTQTPKHLITATGQRVTLRCSPRSGDLSVYWYQQSLDQGLQFLIQYYNGEERAKGNILERFSAQQFPDLHSELNLSSLELGDSALYFCASSVEGGDPTDTQYFGPGTRLTVL.

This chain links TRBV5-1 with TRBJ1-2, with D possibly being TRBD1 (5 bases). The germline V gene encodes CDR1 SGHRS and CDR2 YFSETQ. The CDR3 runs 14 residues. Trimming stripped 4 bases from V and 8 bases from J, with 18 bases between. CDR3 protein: CASSDPPGHIGYTF. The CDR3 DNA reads TGCGCCAGCAGCGACCCCCCCGGACATATCGGCTACACCTTC.

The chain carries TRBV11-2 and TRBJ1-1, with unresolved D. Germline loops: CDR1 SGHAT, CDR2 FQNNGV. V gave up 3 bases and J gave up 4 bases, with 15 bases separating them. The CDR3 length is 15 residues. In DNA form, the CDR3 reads TGTGCCAGCAGCTTCACTGCTGGGGTTCGCACTGAAGCTTTCTTT. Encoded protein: CASSFTAGVRTEAFF.

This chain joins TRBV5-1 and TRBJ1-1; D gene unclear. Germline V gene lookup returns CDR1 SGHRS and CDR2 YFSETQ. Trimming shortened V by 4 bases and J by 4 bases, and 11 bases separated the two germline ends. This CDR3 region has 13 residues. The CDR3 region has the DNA TGCGCCAGCAGCCCCTCTTTCGGCACTGAAGCTTTCTTT. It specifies CASSPSFGTEAFF.

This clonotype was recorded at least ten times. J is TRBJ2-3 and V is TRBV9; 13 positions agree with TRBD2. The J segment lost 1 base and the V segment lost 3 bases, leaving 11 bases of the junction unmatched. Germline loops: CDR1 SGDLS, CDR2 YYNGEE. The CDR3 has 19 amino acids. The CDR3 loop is CASSARPGLAGMGTDTQYF. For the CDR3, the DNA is TGTGCCAGCAGCGCACGCCCGGGACTAGCGGGGATGGGCACAGATACGCAGTATTTT.

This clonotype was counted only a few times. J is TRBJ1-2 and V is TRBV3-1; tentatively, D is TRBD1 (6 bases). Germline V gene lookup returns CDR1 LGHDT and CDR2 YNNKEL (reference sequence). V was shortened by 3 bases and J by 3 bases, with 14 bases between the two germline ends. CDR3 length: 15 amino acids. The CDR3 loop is CASSQTVRGYYGYTF. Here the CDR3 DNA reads TGTGCCAGCAGCCAGACCGTCAGGGGTTACTATGGCTACACCTTC.

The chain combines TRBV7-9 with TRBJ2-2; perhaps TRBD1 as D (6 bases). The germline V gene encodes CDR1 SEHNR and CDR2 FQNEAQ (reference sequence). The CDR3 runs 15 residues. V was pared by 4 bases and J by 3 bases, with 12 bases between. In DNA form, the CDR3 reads TGTGCCAGCAGCTACAGGGCCCCCGACACCGGGGAGCTGTTTTTT. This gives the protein CASSYRAPDTGELFF. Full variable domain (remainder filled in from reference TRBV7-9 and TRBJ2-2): DTGVSQNPRHKITKRGQNVTFRCDPISEHNRLYWYRQTLGQGPEFLTYFQNEAQLEKSRLLSDRFSAERPKGSFSTLEIQRTEQGDSAMYLCASSYRAPDTGELFFGEGSRLTVL.

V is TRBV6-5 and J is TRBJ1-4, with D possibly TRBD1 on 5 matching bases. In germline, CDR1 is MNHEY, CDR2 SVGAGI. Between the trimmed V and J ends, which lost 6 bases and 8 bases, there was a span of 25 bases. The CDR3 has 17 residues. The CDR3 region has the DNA TGTGCCAGCAGCCGTACGGCCGGGGGGATTCGCGGGGAAAAACTGTTTTTT. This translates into CASSRTAGGIRGEKLFF.

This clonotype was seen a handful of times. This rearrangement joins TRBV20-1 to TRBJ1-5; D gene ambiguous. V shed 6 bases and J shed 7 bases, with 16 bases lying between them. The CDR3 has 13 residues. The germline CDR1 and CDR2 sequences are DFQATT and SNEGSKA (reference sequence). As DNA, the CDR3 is TGCAGTGCCCTGCGGAGGGTCGGGCAGCCCCAGCATTTT. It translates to CSALRRVGQPQHF.

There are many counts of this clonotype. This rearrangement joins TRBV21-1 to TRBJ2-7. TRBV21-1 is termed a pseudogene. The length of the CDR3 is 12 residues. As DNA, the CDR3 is TGTGCCAGCAGCAAAGACTCCTACGAGCAGTACGTC. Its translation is CASSKDSYEQYV.

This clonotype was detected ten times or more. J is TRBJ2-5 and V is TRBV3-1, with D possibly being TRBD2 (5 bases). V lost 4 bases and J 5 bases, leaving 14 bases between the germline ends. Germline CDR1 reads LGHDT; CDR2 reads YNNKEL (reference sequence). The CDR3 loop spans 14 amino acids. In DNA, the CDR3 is TGTGCCAGCAGCCTCGATGGTAGGAGGGAGACCCAGTACTTC. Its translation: CASSLDGRRETQYF.

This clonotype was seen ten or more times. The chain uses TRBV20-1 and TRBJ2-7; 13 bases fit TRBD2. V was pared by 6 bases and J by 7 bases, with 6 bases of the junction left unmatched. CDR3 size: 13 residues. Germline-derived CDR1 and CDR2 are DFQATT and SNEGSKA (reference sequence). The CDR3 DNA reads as TGCAGTGCCCCACTAGCGGGGGGGCGGGAGCAGTACTTC. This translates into CSAPLAGGREQYF.

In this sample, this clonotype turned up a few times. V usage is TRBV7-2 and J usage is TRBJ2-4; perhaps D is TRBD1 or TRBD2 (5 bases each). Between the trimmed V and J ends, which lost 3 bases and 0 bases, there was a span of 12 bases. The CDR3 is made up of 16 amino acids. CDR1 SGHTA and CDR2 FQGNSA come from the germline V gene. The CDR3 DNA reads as TGTGCCAGCAGCTTTTTCGGGGCTGTAGCCAAAAACATTCAGTACTTC. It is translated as CASSFFGAVAKNIQYF.